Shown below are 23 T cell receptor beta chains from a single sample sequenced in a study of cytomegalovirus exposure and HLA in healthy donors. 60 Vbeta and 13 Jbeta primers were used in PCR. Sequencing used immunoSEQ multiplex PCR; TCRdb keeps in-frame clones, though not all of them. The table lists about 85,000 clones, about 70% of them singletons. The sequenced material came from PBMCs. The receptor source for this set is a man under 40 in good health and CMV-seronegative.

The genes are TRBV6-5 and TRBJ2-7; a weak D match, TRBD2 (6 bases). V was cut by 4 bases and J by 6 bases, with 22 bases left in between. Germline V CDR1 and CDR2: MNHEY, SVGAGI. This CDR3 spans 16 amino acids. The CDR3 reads CASSSRGTGDAPEQYF. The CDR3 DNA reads TGTGCCAGCAGTTCAAGAGGGACGGGGGATGCTCCCGAGCAGTACTTC.

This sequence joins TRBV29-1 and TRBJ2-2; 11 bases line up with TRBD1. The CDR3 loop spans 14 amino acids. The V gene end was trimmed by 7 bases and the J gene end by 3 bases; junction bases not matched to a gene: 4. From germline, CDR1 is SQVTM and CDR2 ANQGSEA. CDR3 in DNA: TGCAGCGCCCGGGACAGGGGGGACACCGGGGAGCTGTTTTTT. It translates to CSARDRGDTGELFF.

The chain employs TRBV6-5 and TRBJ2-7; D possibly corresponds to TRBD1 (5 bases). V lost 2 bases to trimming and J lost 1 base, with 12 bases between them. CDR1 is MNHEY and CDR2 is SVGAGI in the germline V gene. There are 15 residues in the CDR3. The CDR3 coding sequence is TGTGCCAGCAGTTACGGGGCAGGAGAATCCTACGAGCAGTACTTC. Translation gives CASSYGAGESYEQYF.

The CDR3 DNA is TGTGCCAGCAGCGACCAGACAGGGGGCGGGGAGCAGCCCCAGCATTTT. It codes for CASSDQTGGGEQPQHF. This sequence joins TRBV5-6 and TRBJ1-5; TRBD1 agrees at 10 bases. The CDR3 totals 16 residues. V lost 4 bases to trimming and J lost 7 bases; unmatched junction nucleotides: 11. Germline V gene lookup returns CDR1 SGHDT and CDR2 YYEEEE.

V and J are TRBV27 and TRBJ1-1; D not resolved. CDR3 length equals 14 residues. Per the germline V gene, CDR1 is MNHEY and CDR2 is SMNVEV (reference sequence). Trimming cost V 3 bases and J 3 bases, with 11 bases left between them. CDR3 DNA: TGTGCCAGCAGTTTGAGTATGGGAGACACTGAAGCTTTCTTT. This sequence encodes CASSLSMGDTEAFF.

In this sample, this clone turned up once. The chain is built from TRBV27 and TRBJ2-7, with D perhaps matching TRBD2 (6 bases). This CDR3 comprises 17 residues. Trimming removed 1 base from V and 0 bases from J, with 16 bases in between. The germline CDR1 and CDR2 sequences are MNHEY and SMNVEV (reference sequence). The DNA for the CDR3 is TGTGCCAGCAGTTTATTTGGGACTCAAGGGGACTCCTACGAGCAGTACTTC. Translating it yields CASSLFGTQGDSYEQYF.

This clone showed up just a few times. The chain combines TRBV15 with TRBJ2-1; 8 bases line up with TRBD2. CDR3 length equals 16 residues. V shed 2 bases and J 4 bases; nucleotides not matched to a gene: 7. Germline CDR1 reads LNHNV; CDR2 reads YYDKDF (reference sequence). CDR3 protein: CATSRHTSGDYNEQFF. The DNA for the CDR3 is TGTGCCACCAGCAGACACACTAGCGGAGATTACAATGAGCAGTTCTTC.

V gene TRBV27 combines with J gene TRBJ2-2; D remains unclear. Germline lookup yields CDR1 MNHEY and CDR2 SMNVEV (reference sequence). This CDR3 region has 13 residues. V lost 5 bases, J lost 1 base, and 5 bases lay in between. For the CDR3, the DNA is TGTGCCAGCAGTCCGTTGAACACCGGGGAGCTGTTTTTT. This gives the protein CASSPLNTGELFF.

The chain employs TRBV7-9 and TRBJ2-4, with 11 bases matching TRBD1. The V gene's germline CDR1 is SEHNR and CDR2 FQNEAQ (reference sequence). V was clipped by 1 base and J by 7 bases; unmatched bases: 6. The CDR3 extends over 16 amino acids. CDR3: CASSLGVGTGGNIQYF. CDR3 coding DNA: TGTGCCAGCAGCTTAGGAGTGGGGACAGGGGGGAACATTCAGTACTTC.

CDR3 nucleotides: TGCGCCAGCAGCCGGGACAGGGGCCACGAGCAGTACTTC. Translated, it gives CASSRDRGHEQYF. V usage is TRBV5-1 and J usage is TRBJ2-7, with 10 bases fitting TRBD1. The CDR3 totals 13 residues. V trimming: 4 bases; J trimming: 5 bases; junction bases outside the gene matches: 3. CDR1 is SGHRS and CDR2 is YFSETQ in the germline V gene.

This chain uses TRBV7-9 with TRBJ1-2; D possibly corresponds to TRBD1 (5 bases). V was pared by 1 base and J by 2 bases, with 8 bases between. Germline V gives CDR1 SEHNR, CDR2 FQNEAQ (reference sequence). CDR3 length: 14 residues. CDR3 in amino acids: CASSLVDRNYGYTF. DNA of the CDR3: TGTGCCAGCAGCTTAGTTGACAGAAACTATGGCTACACCTTC.

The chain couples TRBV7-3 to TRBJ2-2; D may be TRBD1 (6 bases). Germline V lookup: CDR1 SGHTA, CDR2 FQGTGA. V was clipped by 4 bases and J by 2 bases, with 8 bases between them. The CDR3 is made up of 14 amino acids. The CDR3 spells CASSSQGNTGELFF. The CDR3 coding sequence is TGTGCCAGCAGCTCACAGGGAAACACCGGGGAGCTGTTTTTT.

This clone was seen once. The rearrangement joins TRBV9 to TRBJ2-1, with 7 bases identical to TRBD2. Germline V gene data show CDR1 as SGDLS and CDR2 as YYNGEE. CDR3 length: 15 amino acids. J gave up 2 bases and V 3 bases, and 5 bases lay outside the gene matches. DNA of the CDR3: TGTGCCAGCAGCGCCATAGCGGGCCCCTACAATGAGCAGTTCTTC. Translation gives CASSAIAGPYNEQFF.

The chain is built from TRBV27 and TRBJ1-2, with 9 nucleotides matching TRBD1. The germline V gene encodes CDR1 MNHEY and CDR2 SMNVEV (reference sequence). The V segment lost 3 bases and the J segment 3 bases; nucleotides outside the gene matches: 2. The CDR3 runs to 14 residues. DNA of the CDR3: TGTGCCAGCAGTTTGACAGGGGGTGACTATGGCTACACCTTC. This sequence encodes CASSLTGGDYGYTF.

The CDR3 DNA reads as TGTGCCAGCACAGGCGGGGAAGAGACCCAGTACTTC. The encoded protein is CASTGGEETQYF. The rearrangement joins TRBV6-5 to TRBJ2-5, with D possibly being TRBD2 (6 bases). Trimming stripped 7 bases from V and 3 bases from J, with 9 bases between. CDR1 is MNHEY and CDR2 is SVGAGI in the germline V gene. CDR3 size: 12 residues.

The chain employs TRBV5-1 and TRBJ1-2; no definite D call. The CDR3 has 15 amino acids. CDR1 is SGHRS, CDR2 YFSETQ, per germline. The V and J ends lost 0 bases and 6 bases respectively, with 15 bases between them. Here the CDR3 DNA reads TGCGCCAGCAGCTTGGCGGACTTCCTAGGACATGGCTACACCTTC. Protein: CASSLADFLGHGYTF.

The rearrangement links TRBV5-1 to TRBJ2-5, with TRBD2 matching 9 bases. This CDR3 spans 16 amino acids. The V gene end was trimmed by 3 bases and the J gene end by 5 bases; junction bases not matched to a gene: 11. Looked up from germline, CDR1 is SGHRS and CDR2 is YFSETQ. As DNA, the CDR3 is TGCGCCAGCAGCTCCTCTCTAGCGGGGCCCCAGGAGACCCAGTACTTC. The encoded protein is CASSSSLAGPQETQYF.

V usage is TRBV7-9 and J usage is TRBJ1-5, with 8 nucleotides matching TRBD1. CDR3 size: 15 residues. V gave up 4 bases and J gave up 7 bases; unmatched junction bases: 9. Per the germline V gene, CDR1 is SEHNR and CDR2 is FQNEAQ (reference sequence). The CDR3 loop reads CASSSGQGGWQPQHF. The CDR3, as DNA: TGTGCCAGCAGCTCCGGACAGGGAGGATGGCAGCCCCAGCATTTT.

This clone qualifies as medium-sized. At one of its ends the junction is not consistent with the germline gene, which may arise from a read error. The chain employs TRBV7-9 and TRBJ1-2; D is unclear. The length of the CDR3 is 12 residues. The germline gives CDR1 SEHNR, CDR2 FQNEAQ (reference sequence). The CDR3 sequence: CSSSLVLDGYTF. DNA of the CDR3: TGTTCCAGCAGCTTAGTTCTAGATGGCTACACCTTC.

This CDR3 is CASSFTAGELFF. Here the CDR3 DNA reads TGTGCCAGCAGCTTCACAGCCGGGGAGCTGTTTTTT. This sequence joins TRBV7-3 and TRBJ2-2; D is uncertain. This CDR3 has 12 amino acids. V lost 3 bases to trimming and J lost 6 bases, with 5 bases between them. Germline CDR1 reads SGHTA; CDR2 reads FQGTGA.

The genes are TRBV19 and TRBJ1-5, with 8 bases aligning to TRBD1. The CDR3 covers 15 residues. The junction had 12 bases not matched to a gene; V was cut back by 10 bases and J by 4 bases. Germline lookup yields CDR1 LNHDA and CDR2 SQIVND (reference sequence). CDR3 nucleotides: TGTGCCACCGAGGCCGGCGGACAGGGAAATCAGCCCCAGCATTTT. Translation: CATEAGGQGNQPQHF.

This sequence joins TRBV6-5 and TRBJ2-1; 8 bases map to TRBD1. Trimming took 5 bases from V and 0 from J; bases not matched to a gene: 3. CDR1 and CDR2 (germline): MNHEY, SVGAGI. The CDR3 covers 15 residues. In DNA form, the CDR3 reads TGTGCCAGCAGTAGACAGGGGAGCTCCTACAATGAGCAGTTCTTC. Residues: CASSRQGSSYNEQFF.

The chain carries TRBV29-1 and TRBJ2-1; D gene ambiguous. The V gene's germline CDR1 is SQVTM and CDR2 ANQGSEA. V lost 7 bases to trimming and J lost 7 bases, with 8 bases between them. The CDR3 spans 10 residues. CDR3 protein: CSAGINEQFF. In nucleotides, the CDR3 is TGCAGCGCAGGTATTAATGAGCAGTTCTTC.